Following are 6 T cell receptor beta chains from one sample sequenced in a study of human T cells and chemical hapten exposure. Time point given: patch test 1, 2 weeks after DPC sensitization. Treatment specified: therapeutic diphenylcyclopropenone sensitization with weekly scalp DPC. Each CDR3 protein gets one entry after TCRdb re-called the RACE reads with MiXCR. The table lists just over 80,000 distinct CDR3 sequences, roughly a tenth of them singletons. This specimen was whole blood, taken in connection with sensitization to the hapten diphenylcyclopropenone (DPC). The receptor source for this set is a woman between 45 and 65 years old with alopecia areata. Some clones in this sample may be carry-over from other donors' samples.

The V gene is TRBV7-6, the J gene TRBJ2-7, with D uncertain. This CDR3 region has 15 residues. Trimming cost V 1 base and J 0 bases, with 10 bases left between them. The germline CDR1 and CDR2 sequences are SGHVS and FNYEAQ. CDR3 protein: CASSLEREFSYEQYF. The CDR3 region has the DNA TGTGCCAGCAGCTTAGAAAGGGAATTCTCCTACGAGCAGTACTTC.

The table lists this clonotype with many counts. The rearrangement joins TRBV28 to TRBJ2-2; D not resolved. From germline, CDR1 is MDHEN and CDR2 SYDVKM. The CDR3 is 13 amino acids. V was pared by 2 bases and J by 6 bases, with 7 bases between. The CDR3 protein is CASSLVRSGELFF. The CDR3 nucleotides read TGTGCCAGCAGTTTAGTAAGGTCCGGGGAGCTGTTTTTT.

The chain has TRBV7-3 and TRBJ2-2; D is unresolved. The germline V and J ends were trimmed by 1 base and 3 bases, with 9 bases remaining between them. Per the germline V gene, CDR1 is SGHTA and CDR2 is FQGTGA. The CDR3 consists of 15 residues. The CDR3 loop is CASSLKPEHTGELFF. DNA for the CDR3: TGTGCCAGCAGCTTAAAACCAGAACACACCGGGGAGCTGTTTTTT.

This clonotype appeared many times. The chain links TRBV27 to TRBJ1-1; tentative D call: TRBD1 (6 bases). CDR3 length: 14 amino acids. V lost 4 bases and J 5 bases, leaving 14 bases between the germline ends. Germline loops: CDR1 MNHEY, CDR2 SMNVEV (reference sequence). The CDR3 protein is CASSSETGKTEAFF. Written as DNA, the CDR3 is TGTGCCAGCAGTTCAGAAACAGGGAAAACTGAAGCTTTCTTT.

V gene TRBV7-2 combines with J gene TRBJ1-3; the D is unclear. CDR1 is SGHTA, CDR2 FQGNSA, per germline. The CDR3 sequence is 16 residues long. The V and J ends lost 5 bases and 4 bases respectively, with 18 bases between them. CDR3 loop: CASSRVMGGKGNTIYF. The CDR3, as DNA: TGTGCCAGCAGCCGGGTAATGGGTGGGAAAGGAAACACCATATATTTT.

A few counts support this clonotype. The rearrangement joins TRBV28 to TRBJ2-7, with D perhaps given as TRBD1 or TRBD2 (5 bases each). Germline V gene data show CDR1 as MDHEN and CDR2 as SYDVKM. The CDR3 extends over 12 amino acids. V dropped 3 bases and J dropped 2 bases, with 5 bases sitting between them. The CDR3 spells CASSLGAYEQYF. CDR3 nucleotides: TGTGCCAGCAGTTTGGGGGCCTACGAGCAGTACTTC.